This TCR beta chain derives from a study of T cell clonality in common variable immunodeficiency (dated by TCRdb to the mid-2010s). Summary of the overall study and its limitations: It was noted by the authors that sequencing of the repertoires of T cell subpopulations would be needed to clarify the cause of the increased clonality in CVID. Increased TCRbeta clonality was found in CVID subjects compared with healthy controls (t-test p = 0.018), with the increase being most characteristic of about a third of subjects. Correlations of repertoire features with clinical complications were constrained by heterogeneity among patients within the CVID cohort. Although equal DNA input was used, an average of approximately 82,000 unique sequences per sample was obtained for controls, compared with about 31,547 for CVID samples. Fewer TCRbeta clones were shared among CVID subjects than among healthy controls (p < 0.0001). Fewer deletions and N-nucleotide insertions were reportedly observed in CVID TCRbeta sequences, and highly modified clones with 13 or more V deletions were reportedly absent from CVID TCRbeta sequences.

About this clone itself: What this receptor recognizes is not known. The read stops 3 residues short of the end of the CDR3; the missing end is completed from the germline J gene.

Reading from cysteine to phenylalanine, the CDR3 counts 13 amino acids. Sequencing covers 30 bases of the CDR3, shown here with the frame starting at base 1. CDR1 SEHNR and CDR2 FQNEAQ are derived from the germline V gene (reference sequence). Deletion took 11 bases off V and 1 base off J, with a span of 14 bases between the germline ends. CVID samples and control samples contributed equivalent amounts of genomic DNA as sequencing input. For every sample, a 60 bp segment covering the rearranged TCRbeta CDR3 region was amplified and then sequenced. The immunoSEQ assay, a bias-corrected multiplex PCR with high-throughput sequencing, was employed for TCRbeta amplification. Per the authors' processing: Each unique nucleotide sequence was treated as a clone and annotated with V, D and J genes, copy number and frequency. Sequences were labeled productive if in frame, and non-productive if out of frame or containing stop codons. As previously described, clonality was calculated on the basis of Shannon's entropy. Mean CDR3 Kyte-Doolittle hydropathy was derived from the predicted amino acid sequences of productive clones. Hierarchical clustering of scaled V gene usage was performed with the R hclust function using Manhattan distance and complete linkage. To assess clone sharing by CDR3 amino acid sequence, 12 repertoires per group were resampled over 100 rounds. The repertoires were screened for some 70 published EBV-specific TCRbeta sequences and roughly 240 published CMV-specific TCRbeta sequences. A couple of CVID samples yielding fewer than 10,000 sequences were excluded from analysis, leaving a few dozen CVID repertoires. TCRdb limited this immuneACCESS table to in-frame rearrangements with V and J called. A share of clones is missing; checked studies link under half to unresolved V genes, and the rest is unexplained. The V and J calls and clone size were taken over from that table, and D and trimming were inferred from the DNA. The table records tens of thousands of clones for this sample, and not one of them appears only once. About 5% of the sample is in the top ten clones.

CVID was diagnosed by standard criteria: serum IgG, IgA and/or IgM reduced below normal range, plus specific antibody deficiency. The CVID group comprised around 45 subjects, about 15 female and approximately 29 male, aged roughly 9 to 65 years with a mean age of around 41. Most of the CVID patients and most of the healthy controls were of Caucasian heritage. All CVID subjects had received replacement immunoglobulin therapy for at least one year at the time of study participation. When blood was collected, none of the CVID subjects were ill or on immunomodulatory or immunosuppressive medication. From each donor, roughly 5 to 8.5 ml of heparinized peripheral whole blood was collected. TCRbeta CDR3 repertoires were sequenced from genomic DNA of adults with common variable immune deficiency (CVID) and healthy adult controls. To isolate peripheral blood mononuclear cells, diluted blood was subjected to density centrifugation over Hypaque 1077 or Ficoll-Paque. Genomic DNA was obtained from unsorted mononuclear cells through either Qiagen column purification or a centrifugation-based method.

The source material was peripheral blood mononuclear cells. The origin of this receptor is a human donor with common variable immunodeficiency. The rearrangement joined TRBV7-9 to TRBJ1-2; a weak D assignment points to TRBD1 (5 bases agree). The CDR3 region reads CAGRGPFNYGYTF. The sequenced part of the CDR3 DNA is TGTGCCGGGAGGGGTCCGTTTAACTATGGC.